Listed here are 10 T cell receptor beta chains from one sample, sequenced in a study of Ad26.COV2.S vaccination and SARS-CoV-2 variants. Measured with immunoSEQ multiplex PCR; TCRdb has only the in-frame clones, and not every one. The table shows around 350,000 clones, with just over 90% occurring only once. The sample here was peripheral blood, taken after recovery from COVID-19. The receptors derive from a human donor who had recovered from COVID-19.

As for this clone: Other DNA sequences in this sample translate to the same CDR3. The CDR3 coding sequence is TGTGCCAGCAGCTCGAACACTGAAGCTTTCTTT. It encodes CASSSNTEAFF. The V and J genes are TRBV7-9 and TRBJ1-1; D is undetermined. The CDR3 is made up of 11 amino acids. V was trimmed by 4 bases and J by 1 base, leaving 1 base between them. Per germline, CDR1 SEHNR and CDR2 FQNEAQ (reference sequence).

This sequence joins TRBV25-1 and TRBJ2-5; D remains ambiguous. The CDR3 length is 14 residues. Trimming stripped 4 bases from V and 5 bases from J, with 14 bases between. Germline CDR1 and CDR2: MGHDK and SYGVNS. The DNA for the CDR3 is TGTGCCAGCAGTGGCCCGCCGGTGGGGGAGACCCAGTACTTC. Translation gives CASSGPPVGETQYF.

The rearrangement links TRBV6-1 to TRBJ1-3; D perhaps matches TRBD1 (5 bases). In germline, CDR1 is MNHNS, CDR2 SASEGT. This CDR3 has 17 residues. Trimming pared 1 base from V and 2 bases from J, leaving 15 bases between. The CDR3 is CASSEGGYREPGNTIYF. DNA for the CDR3: TGTGCCAGCAGTGAAGGGGGGTACCGCGAGCCTGGAAACACCATATATTTT.

The chain joins TRBV19 to TRBJ1-1; D gene uncertain. This CDR3 contains 13 residues. Germline loops: CDR1 LNHDA, CDR2 SQIVND (reference sequence). Trimming stripped 5 bases from V and 0 bases from J, with 7 bases between. The CDR3 is CASSLEVNTEAFF. As DNA, the CDR3 is TGTGCCAGTAGTCTGGAGGTGAACACTGAAGCTTTCTTT.

A word on this clone: Other DNA sequences in the sample encode the same CDR3. The rearrangement joins TRBV5-1 to TRBJ1-5; D not resolved. Germline CDR1 SGHRS, CDR2 YFSETQ. This CDR3 comprises 14 residues. The V end was cut by 0 bases, the J end by 1 base, with 5 bases between. CDR3 loop: CASSLAGSNQPQHF. Here the CDR3 DNA reads TGCGCCAGCAGCTTGGCGGGGAGCAATCAGCCCCAGCATTTT.

The chain employs TRBV5-1 and TRBJ2-1; 12 positions agree with TRBD2. Trimming removed 3 bases from V and 13 bases from J; junction bases left unmatched: 5. CDR1 SGHRS and CDR2 YFSETQ come from the germline V gene. CDR3 length: 13 residues. The CDR3 spells CASSSLTSGGQFF. The CDR3 DNA reads as TGCGCCAGCAGCTCTCTGACTAGCGGGGGCCAGTTCTTC.

The chain combines TRBV3-1 (or the pseudogene TRBV3-2) with TRBJ1-1; 7 nucleotides agree with TRBD1. Per the germline V gene, CDR1 is LGHDT and CDR2 is YNNKEL (reference sequence). The CDR3 has 15 amino acids. V lost 9 bases and J lost 2; bases outside the gene matches: 12. The CDR3 here is CARDERGPSNTEAFF. The CDR3, as DNA: TGTGCCAGGGATGAAAGGGGGCCGTCTAACACTGAAGCTTTCTTT.

This chain joins TRBV12-3 or TRBV12-4 and TRBJ2-2; D is unclear. CDR3 size: 11 residues. V lost 3 bases to trimming and J lost 6 bases, with 2 bases between them. This CDR3 is CASSFPGELFF. Written as DNA, the CDR3 is TGTGCCAGCAGTTTCCCCGGGGAGCTGTTTTTT.

This chain joins TRBV9 and TRBJ2-3; D gene uncertain. Per germline, CDR1 SGDLS and CDR2 YYNGEE. This CDR3 has 13 residues. The V end was cut by 3 bases, the J end by 5 bases, with 10 bases between. The CDR3 here is CASSAGGEDTQYF. CDR3 nucleotides: TGTGCCAGCAGCGCCGGTGGGGAAGATACGCAGTATTTT.

The J gene is TRBJ1-2, the V gene TRBV7-8, with TRBD1 matching over 9 bases. Per germline, CDR1 SGHVS and CDR2 FQNEAQ. The trim removed 5 bases at V and 0 bases at J, leaving 16 bases unmatched. The CDR3 covers 19 residues. The CDR3 nucleotides are TGTGCCAGCAGCCTCGACCGCCCATCGGGACAGGGCACTAACTATGGCTACACCTTC. This sequence encodes CASSLDRPSGQGTNYGYTF.